The entry below describes one T cell receptor (beta chain). No antigen is known for it. Base quality data are lacking; no much larger clone is found one base away. Whole blood was collected in K2EDTA tubes by collaborating institutions according to the institutions' own protocols. Collaborator samples were shipped for TCRbeta analysis as frozen whole blood, isolated PBMCs, or DNA extracted from either sample type. The data are from a study of blood T cell repertoires in COVID-19 (dated by TCRdb to the early 2020s). Turning to the overall study: Collaborator samples came from the United States, Italy and Spain and covered acute and convalescent phases of COVID-19. The prospective study material was composed of cDNA or gDNA derived from T cells, B-cell-depleted T cells, or PBMCs. The dataset comprised deeply sampled blood TCRbeta repertoires from subjects exposed to, actively infected with, or recovered from COVID-19. A freely available public database, intended as a resource for researchers studying the immune response to SARS-CoV-2, is where the repertoires were released. The samples were drawn from the first 160 participants of the ongoing ImmuneRACE study and from 1,254 subjects provided by 6 global collaborators. Sample metadata almost always included a de-identified subject ID, COVID-19 status, age in years and sex. Where available, HLA class I and class II types were taken from metadata supplied by the sample provider and were not determined by assay-based typing.

Overall study outcomes, separate from this receptor: The amount of clinical and demographic metadata varied by source and participant and was provided uncurated.

The immunoSEQ Assay, a bias-controlled multiplex PCR, was used to amplify TCRbeta CDR3 regions from genomic DNA. Regarding the original processing steps: Nucleated cell counts per sample were estimated from amplification of reference gene primers within the assay. To quantify the absolute abundance of each unique TCRbeta CDR3 rearrangement, sequence reads were collapsed and filtered. Productive Simpson clonality was computed per sample as the square root of Simpson's diversity index over productive rearrangements. Drawn from immuneACCESS, this table holds only the in-frame rearrangements with V and J called that TCRdb kept. Clones are partly lost; checked studies trace under half to an unresolved V gene and leave the rest unexplained. The V and J calls and the clone size are those of that table, but D and trimming were determined from the DNA. Present in this sample are about 90,000 clones, 60% to 80% of which were seen just once. The top ten clonotypes cover 13% to 15% of the sample.

The CDR3, from cysteine to phenylalanine, totals 15 residues. Just CDR3 DNA is preserved here, 45 bases in frame from base 1. The trim is 7 bases for V and 9 bases for J, with a gap of 19 bases between the germline ends. CDR1 and CDR2 are read off the germline V gene as SNHLY and FYNNEI. The clonotype was recovered from a woman older than 75 with acute or convalescent COVID-19. This sequence uses TRBV2 and TRBJ1-6; a confident D gene designation cannot be given. Sequenced sample: peripheral blood. For the CDR3, the sequence is CASISREGSVSPLHF. The bases read TGTGCCAGCATCTCAAGGGAGGGAAGTGTTTCACCCCTCCACTTT.